These T cell receptor beta chains were read from a single sample in a study of CD8 T cells in ankylosing spondylitis. TCRdb reprocessed the 5' RACE reads via MiXCR and lists one record per CDR3 protein. Among under 250,000 distinct CDR3 sequences, around 8% were seen once, and the ten largest hold 4% to 5%. The sample was blood, either unsorted or a sorted T cell fraction (not recorded which). The receptors here all came from a female donor with ankylosing spondylitis or in good health (not recorded which). Both conserved end residues are part of each CDR3. Fields, in order: clone size, J gene, D gene, V gene, CDR3 DNA, CDR3 protein. The D gene is left open where the match is weak. Not all rows give a size; the values are once, few, many and, for expanded clones, a class.

clone size: many; J gene: TRBJ2-4; D gene: -; V gene: TRBV29-1; CDR3 DNA: TGCAGCGTTGAAGTCAGCCTAAACATTCAGTACTTC; CDR3 protein: CSVEVSLNIQYF
clone size: many; J gene: TRBJ1-2; D gene: -; V gene: TRBV13; CDR3 DNA: TGTGCCAGCAGCGCTCCTGAGGATACAAACTATGGCTACACCTTC; CDR3 protein: CASSAPEDTNYGYTF
clone size: few; J gene: TRBJ2-2; D gene: TRBD1; V gene: TRBV7-6; CDR3 DNA: TGTGCCAGCAGCCTGGACAGGGCGTACACCGGGGAGCTGTTTTTT; CDR3 protein: CASSLDRAYTGELFF
clone size: -; J gene: TRBJ2-7; D gene: TRBD1; V gene: TRBV30; CDR3 DNA: TGTGCCTGGAGTGGGGACAGGGGTGCCTACGAGCAGTACTTC; CDR3 protein: CAWSGDRGAYEQYF
clone size: -; J gene: TRBJ2-5; D gene: -; V gene: TRBV21-1; CDR3 DNA: TGTGCCAGCAGTAAATTTGGAGAAAAACAAGAGACCCAGTACTTC; CDR3 protein: CASSKFGEKQETQYF
clone size: many; J gene: TRBJ2-1; D gene: TRBD1; V gene: TRBV20-1; CDR3 DNA: TGCAGTTCTCCGGGACAGGGGTCGGGGGAGCAGTTCTTC; CDR3 protein: CSSPGQGSGEQFF
clone size: few; J gene: TRBJ1-1; D gene: -; V gene: TRBV18; CDR3 DNA: TGTGCCAGCTCACCCCAGCACGGCACTGAAGCTTTCTTT; CDR3 protein: CASSPQHGTEAFF
clone size: many; J gene: TRBJ2-5; D gene: TRBD2; V gene: TRBV20-1; CDR3 DNA: TGCAGTGCTAGACGGCTAGCGGCGCAAGAGACCCAGTACTTC; CDR3 protein: CSARRLAAQETQYF
clone size: many; J gene: TRBJ2-3; D gene: TRBD2; V gene: TRBV2; CDR3 DNA: TGTGCCAGCAGTGAGACTAGCGGGAGAACAGATACGCAGTATTTT; CDR3 protein: CASSETSGRTDTQYF
clone size: many; J gene: TRBJ1-5; D gene: -; V gene: TRBV28; CDR3 DNA: TGTGCCAGCAGTTTATATCGGCAGGAGGGCAATCAGCCCCAGCATTTT; CDR3 protein: CASSLYRQEGNQPQHF
clone size: many; J gene: TRBJ1-2; D gene: TRBD1; V gene: TRBV7-2; CDR3 DNA: TGTGCCAGCAGCTTCTTTCGGGACAGGGCAGGTGGCTACACCTTC; CDR3 protein: CASSFFRDRAGGYTF
clone size: -; J gene: TRBJ2-7; D gene: -; V gene: TRBV29-1; CDR3 DNA: TGCAGCGTTGTTTCACGGACAGAGCCCTACGAGCAGTACTTC; CDR3 protein: CSVVSRTEPYEQYF
clone size: many; J gene: TRBJ2-5; D gene: -; V gene: TRBV3-1; CDR3 DNA: TGTGCCAGCAGTCAGAGCTTACAAGAGACCCAGTACTTC; CDR3 protein: CASSQSLQETQYF
clone size: many; J gene: TRBJ1-2; D gene: -; V gene: TRBV4-3; CDR3 DNA: TGCGCCAGCAGCCAAGACCGGGGAGAGGCCTATGGCTACACCTTC; CDR3 protein: CASSQDRGEAYGYTF
clone size: many; J gene: TRBJ2-7; D gene: TRBD1; V gene: TRBV20-1; CDR3 DNA: TGCAGTGTTAGCCGGGGCTGGGACAGGGGCAACTACGAGCAGTACTTC; CDR3 protein: CSVSRGWDRGNYEQYF
clone size: many; J gene: TRBJ2-1; D gene: -; V gene: TRBV5-1; CDR3 DNA: TGCGCCAGCAGCTTGGCGGGGCGGGCCCTCTACAATGAGCAGTTCTTC; CDR3 protein: CASSLAGRALYNEQFF
clone size: many; J gene: TRBJ1-2; D gene: TRBD1; V gene: TRBV14; CDR3 DNA: TGTGCCAGCAGCCAACGTGGGACAGGCCGTGGCTACACCTTC; CDR3 protein: CASSQRGTGRGYTF
clone size: few; J gene: TRBJ2-1; D gene: -; V gene: TRBV7-8; CDR3 DNA: TGTGCCAGCAGCTTAGACCGAGCGGACAATGAGCAGTTCTTC; CDR3 protein: CASSLDRADNEQFF
clone size: many; J gene: TRBJ1-6; D gene: -; V gene: TRBV2; CDR3 DNA: TGTGCCAGCAGGACGGGGGGGGCCTCACCCCTCCACTTT; CDR3 protein: CASRTGGASPLHF
clone size: many; J gene: TRBJ2-7; D gene: TRBD1; V gene: TRBV5-1; CDR3 DNA: TGCGCCAGCAGCTTTGGGACAGGGGTTGGGGAGCAGTACTTC; CDR3 protein: CASSFGTGVGEQYF
clone size: many; J gene: TRBJ1-1; D gene: -; V gene: TRBV5-1; CDR3 DNA: TGCGCCAGCAGCCCCCTGGGCGGGGAAGCTTTCTTT; CDR3 protein: CASSPLGGEAFF
clone size: -; J gene: TRBJ2-7; D gene: TRBD2; V gene: TRBV29-1; CDR3 DNA: TGCAGCGTTTCCGGAGTACTAGCGGGGAGCTCCTACGAGCAGTACTTC; CDR3 protein: CSVSGVLAGSSYEQYF
clone size: many; J gene: TRBJ2-2; D gene: TRBD2; V gene: TRBV6-2/TRBV6-3; CDR3 DNA: TGTGCCAGCAGTTACGAAGGGACTAGTAGCACCGGGGAGCTGTTTTTT; CDR3 protein: CASSYEGTSSTGELFF
clone size: many; J gene: TRBJ2-2; D gene: -; V gene: TRBV5-1; CDR3 DNA: TGCGCCAGCAGCTTGGGAGGACAGAGTACCGGGGAGCTGTTTTTT; CDR3 protein: CASSLGGQSTGELFF
clone size: -; J gene: TRBJ2-1; D gene: -; V gene: TRBV7-2; CDR3 DNA: TGTGCCAGCAGCTTATATCAGTCCAATGAGCAGTTCTTC; CDR3 protein: CASSLYQSNEQFF
clone size: many; J gene: TRBJ2-1; D gene: -; V gene: TRBV28; CDR3 DNA: TGTGCCAGCAGTTTGTTTGGAGGACTGACCTACAATGAGCAGTTCTTC; CDR3 protein: CASSLFGGLTYNEQFF
clone size: -; J gene: TRBJ2-5; D gene: TRBD1; V gene: TRBV5-5; CDR3 DNA: TGTGCCAGCAGCTCCTTTGACAGGGGGCAAGAGACCCAGTACTTC; CDR3 protein: CASSSFDRGQETQYF
clone size: many; J gene: TRBJ2-7; D gene: -; V gene: TRBV20-1; CDR3 DNA: TGCAGTGCTAGTTCGGCTCTAGCGTCCTACGAGCAGTACTTC; CDR3 protein: CSASSALASYEQYF
clone size: many; J gene: TRBJ2-5; D gene: -; V gene: TRBV4-3; CDR3 DNA: TGCGCCAGCAGCCAAGATAGGTCGGAGACCCAGTACTTC; CDR3 protein: CASSQDRSETQYF
clone size: many; J gene: TRBJ2-1; D gene: TRBD2; V gene: TRBV12-3/TRBV12-4; CDR3 DNA: TGTGCCAGCAGTTCCCGTCCCCTAGCGGGAGGGTTCAATGAGCAGTTCTTC; CDR3 protein: CASSSRPLAGGFNEQFF
clone size: few; J gene: TRBJ2-1; D gene: -; V gene: TRBV7-2; CDR3 DNA: TGTGCCAGCAGCTTAGCGAGCCCGGATGAGCAGTTCTTC; CDR3 protein: CASSLASPDEQFF
clone size: many; J gene: TRBJ2-5; D gene: TRBD2; V gene: TRBV11-2; CDR3 DNA: TGTGCCAGCAGCAAAAGCGGGAGGAAACAAGAGACCCAGTACTTC; CDR3 protein: CASSKSGRKQETQYF
clone size: many; J gene: TRBJ1-1; D gene: -; V gene: TRBV12-3/TRBV12-4; CDR3 DNA: TGTGCCAGCAGCACAGGCGGTCGGACTGAAGCTTTCTTT; CDR3 protein: CASSTGGRTEAFF
clone size: many; J gene: TRBJ2-1; D gene: -; V gene: TRBV19; CDR3 DNA: TGTGCCAGTGACTCGTCGAGGGAGCAGTTCTTC; CDR3 protein: CASDSSREQFF
clone size: many; J gene: TRBJ2-7; D gene: TRBD2; V gene: TRBV29-1; CDR3 DNA: TGCAGCGTGGGACTAGCTTACGAGCAGTACTTC; CDR3 protein: CSVGLAYEQYF
clone size: many; J gene: TRBJ2-5; D gene: -; V gene: TRBV10-3; CDR3 DNA: TGTGCCATCAGTGAGCCTTTCTCCCAACAAGAGACCCAGTACTTC; CDR3 protein: CAISEPFSQQETQYF
clone size: -; J gene: TRBJ1-3; D gene: TRBD1; V gene: TRBV7-9; CDR3 DNA: TGTGCCAGCAGCTTTTCGGGACAGCGAGGAAACACCATATATTTT; CDR3 protein: CASSFSGQRGNTIYF
clone size: -; J gene: TRBJ2-1; D gene: TRBD2; V gene: TRBV7-2; CDR3 DNA: TGTGCCAGCAGCCGGACTAGCGGGACTGGCAATGAGCAGTTCTTC; CDR3 protein: CASSRTSGTGNEQFF
clone size: many; J gene: TRBJ2-6; D gene: -; V gene: TRBV20-1; CDR3 DNA: TGCAGTTCGAGAGACTCTGGGGCCAACGTCCTGACTTTC; CDR3 protein: CSSRDSGANVLTF
clone size: -; J gene: TRBJ1-6; D gene: TRBD1; V gene: TRBV7-6; CDR3 DNA: TGTGCCAGCAGCCCCCGGGACAGGATAGTCGTGTATAATTCACCCCTCCACTTT; CDR3 protein: CASSPRDRIVVYNSPLHF
clone size: many; J gene: TRBJ1-2; D gene: -; V gene: TRBV10-3; CDR3 DNA: TGTGCCATCAGCGGCGACAGGACTCATAACTATGGCTACACCTTC; CDR3 protein: CAISGDRTHNYGYTF
clone size: many; J gene: TRBJ2-3; D gene: -; V gene: TRBV6-5; CDR3 DNA: TGTGCCAGCAGTTACGGAGGGGGCTTGACAGATACGCAGTATTTT; CDR3 protein: CASSYGGGLTDTQYF
clone size: -; J gene: TRBJ2-7; D gene: TRBD1; V gene: TRBV20-1; CDR3 DNA: TGCAGTGCTAGAGACCGGGACAGGGGGGACTACGAGCAGTACTTC; CDR3 protein: CSARDRDRGDYEQYF
clone size: few; J gene: TRBJ2-7; D gene: -; V gene: TRBV7-9; CDR3 DNA: TGTGCCAGCAGCCCACAGGGATGGGAGCAGTACTTC; CDR3 protein: CASSPQGWEQYF
clone size: many; J gene: TRBJ1-2; D gene: -; V gene: TRBV12-3/TRBV12-4; CDR3 DNA: TGTGCCAGCAGTTTAGGGGGGGGGTTTTATGGCTACACCTTC; CDR3 protein: CASSLGGGFYGYTF
clone size: many; J gene: TRBJ2-1; D gene: -; V gene: TRBV5-5; CDR3 DNA: TGTGCCAGCAGCCTCTGGGAGAGGCGTGAGCAGTTCTTC; CDR3 protein: CASSLWERREQFF